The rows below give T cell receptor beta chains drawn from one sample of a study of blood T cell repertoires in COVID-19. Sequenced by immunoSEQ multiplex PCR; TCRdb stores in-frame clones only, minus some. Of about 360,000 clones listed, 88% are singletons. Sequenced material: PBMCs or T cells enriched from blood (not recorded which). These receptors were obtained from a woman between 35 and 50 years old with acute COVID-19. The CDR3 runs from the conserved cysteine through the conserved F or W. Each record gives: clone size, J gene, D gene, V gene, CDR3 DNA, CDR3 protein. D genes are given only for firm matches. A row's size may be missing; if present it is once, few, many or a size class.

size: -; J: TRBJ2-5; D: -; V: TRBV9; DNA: TGTGCCAGCAGCGTTAACAGGGTGGCCGAGACCCAGTACTTC; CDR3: CASSVNRVAETQYF
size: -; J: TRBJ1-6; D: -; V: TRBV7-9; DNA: TGTGCCAGCAGCGCTGCGGGAAATTCACCCCTCCACTTT; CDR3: CASSAAGNSPLHF
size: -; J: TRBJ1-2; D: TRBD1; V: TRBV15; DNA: TGTGCCACCAGCAGTCTCAAGACAGGGTCCCTTGGCTACACCTTC; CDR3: CATSSLKTGSLGYTF
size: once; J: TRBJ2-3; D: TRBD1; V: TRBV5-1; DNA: TGCGCCAGCAGCGCCGGGACAGGGCTAGGGGCTTGGGCAGATACGCAGTATTTT; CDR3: CASSAGTGLGAWADTQYF
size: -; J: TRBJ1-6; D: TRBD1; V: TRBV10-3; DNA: TGTGCCATTGGGGACAGTTCAGCACCCCTCCACTTT; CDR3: CAIGDSSAPLHF
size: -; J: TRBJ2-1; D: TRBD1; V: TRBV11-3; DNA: TGTGCCAGCAGCTCTTCGACAGGGTGGGGGATCAATGAGCAGTTCTTC; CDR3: CASSSSTGWGINEQFF
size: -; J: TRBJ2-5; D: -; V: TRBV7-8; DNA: TGTGCCAGCAGCTTAGGGTTCGCGTCGCGGGGCGTGGGGGAGACCCAGTACTTC; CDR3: CASSLGFASRGVGETQYF
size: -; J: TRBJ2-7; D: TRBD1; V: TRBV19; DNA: TGTGCCAGTAGTAGTTCCGGGACAGGGGTGGGAGAGCAGTACTTC; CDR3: CASSSSGTGVGEQYF
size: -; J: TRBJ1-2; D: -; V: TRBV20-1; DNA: TGCAGCGCTCGGGTGTTTGGTGGCTACACCTTC; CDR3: CSARVFGGYTF
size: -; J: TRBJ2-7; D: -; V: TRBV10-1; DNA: TGCGCCAGCCATACCAATACTACGGGCCCTATAAGGGGGGAGCAGTACTTC; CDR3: CASHTNTTGPIRGEQYF
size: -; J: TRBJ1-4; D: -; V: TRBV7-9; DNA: TGTGCCAGCAGCTTAGACAAGAATGAAAAACTGTTTTTT; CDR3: CASSLDKNEKLFF
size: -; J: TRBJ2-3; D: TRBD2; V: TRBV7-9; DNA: TGTGCCAGCAGCGGCAGCGGGGGGGATACGCAGTATTTT; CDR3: CASSGSGGDTQYF
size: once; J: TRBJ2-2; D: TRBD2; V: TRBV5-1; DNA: TGCGCCAGCAGCTTGTTTTTCGGGGGGGACACCGGGGAGCTGTTTTTT; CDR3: CASSLFFGGDTGELFF
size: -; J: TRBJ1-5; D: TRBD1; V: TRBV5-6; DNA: TGTGCCAGCAGCTTGTTCGGACAGGGGGCTGTTCAGCCCCAGCATTTT; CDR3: CASSLFGQGAVQPQHF
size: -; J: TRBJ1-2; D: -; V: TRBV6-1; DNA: TGTGCCAGCAGTGAAGCGACAGACCTCTATGGCTACACCTTC; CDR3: CASSEATDLYGYTF
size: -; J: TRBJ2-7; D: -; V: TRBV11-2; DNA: TGTGCCAGCAGCTTAGATCGACAGTACTACGAGCAGTACTTC; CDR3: CASSLDRQYYEQYF
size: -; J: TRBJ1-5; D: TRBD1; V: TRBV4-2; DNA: TGTGCCAGCAGCCAAGGGGAAGACAGGGGGCGCGGGCAGCCCCAGCATTTT; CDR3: CASSQGEDRGRGQPQHF
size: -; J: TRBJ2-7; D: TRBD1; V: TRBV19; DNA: TGTGCCAGTAGTGGAGGGACAGGGCATCCCTACGAGCAGTACTTC; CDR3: CASSGGTGHPYEQYF
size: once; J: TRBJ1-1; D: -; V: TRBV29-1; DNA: TGCAGCGTTGTTAGGCCCAGACTTGAGGCTTTCTTT; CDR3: CSVVRPRLEAFF
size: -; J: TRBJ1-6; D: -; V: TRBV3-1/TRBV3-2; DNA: TGTGCCAGCAGCCAGGTCAGGCAAAATTCACCCCTCCACTTT; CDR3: CASSQVRQNSPLHF
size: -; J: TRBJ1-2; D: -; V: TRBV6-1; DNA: TGTGCCAGCAGTGATGGGCGTGGCTACACCTTC; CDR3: CASSDGRGYTF
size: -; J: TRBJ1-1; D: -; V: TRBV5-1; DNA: TGCGCCAGCAGCTTGGCTGGAGGTGGGAACACTGAAGCTTTCTTT; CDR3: CASSLAGGGNTEAFF
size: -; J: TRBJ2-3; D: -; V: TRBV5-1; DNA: TGCGCCAGCAGCTTGGGCGGGGAAGGAGATACGCAGTATTTT; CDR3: CASSLGGEGDTQYF
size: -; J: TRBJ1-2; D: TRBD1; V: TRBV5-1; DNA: TGCGCCAGCAGCTTGCGGGACAGGGCGGACGGCTACACCTTC; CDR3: CASSLRDRADGYTF
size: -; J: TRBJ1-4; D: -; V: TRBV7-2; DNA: TGTGCCAGCAGCTCCCAGGGGAATAATGAAAAACTGTTTTTT; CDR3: CASSSQGNNEKLFF
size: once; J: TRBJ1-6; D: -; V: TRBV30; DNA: TGTGCCTGGAGTGCGGTCTTTGGTAATTCACCCCTCCACTTT; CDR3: CAWSAVFGNSPLHF
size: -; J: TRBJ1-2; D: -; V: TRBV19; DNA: TGTGCCAGTAGTATATCCACAAACTATGGCTACACCTTC; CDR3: CASSISTNYGYTF